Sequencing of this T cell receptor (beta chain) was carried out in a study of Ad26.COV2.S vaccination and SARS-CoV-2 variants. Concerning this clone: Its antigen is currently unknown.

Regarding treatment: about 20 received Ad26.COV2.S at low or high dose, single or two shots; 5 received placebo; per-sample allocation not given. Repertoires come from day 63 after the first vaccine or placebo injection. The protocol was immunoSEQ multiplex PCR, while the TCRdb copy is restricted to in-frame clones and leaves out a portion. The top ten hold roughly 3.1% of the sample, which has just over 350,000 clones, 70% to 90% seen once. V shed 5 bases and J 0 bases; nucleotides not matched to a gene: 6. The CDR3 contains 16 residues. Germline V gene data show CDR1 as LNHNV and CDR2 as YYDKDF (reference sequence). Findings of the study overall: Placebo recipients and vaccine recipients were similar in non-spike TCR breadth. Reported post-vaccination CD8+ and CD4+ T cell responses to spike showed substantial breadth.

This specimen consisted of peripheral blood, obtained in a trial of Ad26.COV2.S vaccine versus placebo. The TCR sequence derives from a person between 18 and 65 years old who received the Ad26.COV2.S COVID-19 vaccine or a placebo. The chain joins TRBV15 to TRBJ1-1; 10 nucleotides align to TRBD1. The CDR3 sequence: CATSPRQGAVNTEAFF. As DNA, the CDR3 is TGTGCCACCAGCCCACGACAGGGGGCAGTGAACACTGAAGCTTTCTTT.